This T cell receptor (beta chain) was captured in a study of chemoradiotherapy in HPV16-positive cancers. About the study: Candidate HPV-specific clones and shared TCR motifs came from a couple of HPV16-positive patients.

The data were produced by immunoSEQ multiplex PCR, yet TCRdb's version contains in-frame clones alone and is incomplete. Altogether about 11,000 clones are present, more than 65% being singletons, with the ten largest covering 2% to 2.5%. Trimming took 5 bases from V and 1 from J, leaving 12 bases between them. There are 15 residues in the CDR3. Looked up from germline, CDR1 is MNHEY and CDR2 is SVGAGI. Over chemoradiotherapy, repertoires were sampled more than once. Worth noting for this clone: Antigen specificity is unknown.

Study-wide results and limits: For HPV16-positive patients, expanding HPV-responsive T cells associated with longer recurrence-free survival.

The chain links TRBV6-5 to TRBJ1-5; D may be TRBD1 (5 bases). The clonotype originates from a human donor with HPV-associated anogenital cancer. Sampling was performed from a patient who underwent chemoradiotherapy. The CDR3 is CASSTTGGSNQPQHF. The CDR3 nucleotides read TGTGCCAGCAGTACTACAGGAGGGAGCAATCAGCCCCAGCATTTT.